The 14 T cell receptor beta chains reported below all come from one sample, sequenced in a study of T cell changes during pregnancy in multiple sclerosis (dated by TCRdb to about 2019). Libraries were constructed by the immunoSEQ multiplex PCR assay. The immuneACCESS repertoire file appears here via TCRdb, limited to in-frame rearrangements. These files lack a portion of the clones; in checked studies, under half of the deficit traces to unresolved V genes, and the cause of the others is not known. The sample table lists more than 15,000 clones, about 87% of them with a count of one. Less than 15% of the sample comes from the top ten. Source: CD8+ T cells from peripheral blood mononuclear cells, taken in the third trimester of pregnancy. The receptors stem from a female donor in good health, enrolled as a control in a pregnancy study.

The CDR3 nucleotides are TGTGCCAGTATAAATAGAGGGACTAATGAAAAACTGTTTTTT. Amino acid sequence: CASINRGTNEKLFF. The chain has TRBV19 and TRBJ1-4; no definite D call. The germline V gene has CDR1 LNHDA and CDR2 SQIVND (reference sequence). V was clipped by 7 bases and J by 2 bases, with 11 bases between them. CDR3 length equals 14 residues. Looking up the rest from reference TRBV19 and TRBJ1-4 gives the full variable domain: DGGITQSPKYLFRKEGQNVTLSCEQNLNHDAMYWYRQDPGQGLRLIYYSQIVNDFQKGDIAEGYSVSREKKESFPLTVTSAQKNPTAFYLCASINRGTNEKLFFGSGTQLSVL.

The chain employs TRBV4-1 and TRBJ1-4, with D unclear. Germline CDR1 and CDR2: MGHRA and YSYEKL. Trimming left V 1 base short and J 8 bases short, with 5 bases between. This CDR3 contains 12 residues. CDR3 sequence: CASSQGGEKLFF. The CDR3 nucleotides read TGCGCCAGCAGCCAAGGAGGGGAAAAACTGTTTTTT.

The J gene is TRBJ2-7, the V gene TRBV2; D unresolved. The CDR3 sequence is 14 residues long. The ends were cut back, 1 base at V and 2 bases at J, with 9 bases in the middle. Germline V CDR1 and CDR2: SNHLY, FYNNEI. The CDR3 coding sequence is TGTGCCAGCAGTGAAGGAGCGCTTGCCTACGAGCAGTACTTC. Amino acid sequence: CASSEGALAYEQYF. Full variable domain (remainder filled in from reference TRBV2 and TRBJ2-7): EPEVTQTPSHQVTQMGQEVILRCVPISNHLYFYWYRQILGQKVEFLVSFYNNEISEKSEIFDDQFSVERPDGSNFTLKIRSTKLEDSAMYFCASSEGALAYEQYFGPGTRLTVT.

J is TRBJ2-1 and V is TRBV7-6; 7 bases map to TRBD1. This CDR3 is built from 13 residues. The V gene's germline CDR1 is SGHVS and CDR2 FNYEAQ. The J segment lost 9 bases and the V segment lost 5 bases, leaving 7 bases of the junction unmatched. CDR3 in DNA: TGTGCCAGCAGCCCGGGACAGCGTCCTGAGCAGTTCTTC. It encodes CASSPGQRPEQFF.

The chain joins TRBV19 to TRBJ1-2; 7 positions agree with TRBD1. CDR1 is LNHDA, CDR2 SQIVND, per germline (reference sequence). The V and J ends lost 0 bases and 4 bases, in that order; junction bases with no gene match: 5. This CDR3 region has 15 residues. The CDR3 loop reads CASSIDSGQLYGYTF. In nucleotides, the CDR3 is TGTGCCAGTAGTATAGATTCGGGACAGCTCTATGGCTACACCTTC.

This clone came up once. The V call is TRBV6-5, the J call TRBJ1-2; weak D call: TRBD1 (6 bases). There are 12 residues in the CDR3. CDR1 MNHEY and CDR2 SVGAGI come from the germline V gene. V shed 11 bases and J shed 3 bases, with 13 bases lying between them. The CDR3 bases are TGTGCCGCTGGAGGGGGGGACTATGGCTACACCTTC. This sequence encodes CAAGGGDYGYTF.

The genes are TRBV9 and TRBJ2-3; no clear D. The CDR3 is made up of 12 amino acids. Deletions cut 4 bases from V and 4 bases from J, with 7 bases between. The germline gives CDR1 SGDLS, CDR2 YYNGEE. The CDR3 coding sequence is TGTGCCAGCAGCCTCCGGTCAGATACGCAGTATTTT. It encodes CASSLRSDTQYF. The variable domain in full, completed from reference TRBV9 and TRBJ2-3, reads DSGVTQTPKHLITATGQRVTLRCSPRSGDLSVYWYQQSLDQGLQFLIQYYNGEERAKGNILERFSAQQFPDLHSELNLSSLELGDSALYFCASSLRSDTQYFGPGTRLTVL.

This rearrangement joins TRBV28 to TRBJ1-1; D is unresolved. The CDR3 loop spans 15 amino acids. Germline V gene sequence: CDR1 MDHEN, CDR2 SYDVKM. V dropped 6 bases and J dropped 5 bases, with 19 bases sitting between them. The CDR3 sequence: CASSPSPLVETEAFF. The CDR3 region has the DNA TGTGCCAGCAGCCCGTCGCCCCTAGTAGAAACTGAAGCTTTCTTT. Full variable domain (missing parts from reference TRBV28 and TRBJ1-1): DVKVTQSSRYLVKRTGEKVFLECVQDMDHENMFWYRQDPGLGLRLIYFSYDVKMKEKGDIPEGYSVSREKKERFSLILESASTNQTSMYLCASSPSPLVETEAFFGQGTRLTVV.

The V gene is TRBV28, the J gene TRBJ2-1; possible D gene TRBD1, 6 bases. In germline, CDR1 is MDHEN, CDR2 SYDVKM. Trimming took 2 bases from V and 8 from J, leaving 16 bases between them. The CDR3 length is 15 residues. CDR3 nucleotide sequence: TGTGCCAGCAGTTTAGGGATAGCCCCAGGGGATGAGCAGTTCTTC. Translating gives CASSLGIAPGDEQFF.

This chain connects TRBV7-6 to TRBJ2-7; D gene unclear. The CDR3 extends over 13 amino acids. Germline V gives CDR1 SGHVS, CDR2 FNYEAQ. The V gene lost 5 bases and the J gene lost 4 bases, with 12 bases spanning the gap. The DNA of the CDR3 is TGTGCCAGCAGCCCCCACGATGCGTACGAGCAGTACTTC. It is translated as CASSPHDAYEQYF.

V is TRBV27 and J is TRBJ1-6, with 8 bases matching TRBD1. J gave up 12 bases and V 7 bases, and 8 bases lay outside the gene matches. The CDR3 extends over 13 amino acids. Germline assignment: CDR1 MNHEY and CDR2 SMNVEV (reference sequence). This CDR3 reads CASTPGQGLPLHF. The CDR3 DNA reads TGTGCCAGCACCCCAGGACAGGGCTTACCCCTCCACTTT.

This chain joins TRBV15 and TRBJ2-3; possible D gene TRBD2, 5 bases. This CDR3 spans 16 amino acids. Germline CDR1 LNHNV, CDR2 YYDKDF (reference sequence). V was pared by 0 bases and J by 4 bases, with 14 bases between. The CDR3 sequence is CATSRDGVRGPDTQYF. The CDR3 coding sequence is TGTGCCACCAGCAGAGACGGGGTGAGAGGCCCAGATACGCAGTATTTT.

The rearrangement joins TRBV6-4 to TRBJ2-2; 7 positions match TRBD2. V lost 3 bases to trimming and J lost 7 bases; unmatched junction nucleotides: 2. Germline V gives CDR1 MRHNA, CDR2 SNTAGT. There are 13 residues in the CDR3. The CDR3 spells CASSEGGSGELFF. DNA of the CDR3: TGTGCCAGCAGTGAGGGGGGGAGCGGGGAGCTGTTTTTT.

The rearrangement links TRBV27 to TRBJ1-1, with 9 bases fitting TRBD1. V trimming: 5 bases; J trimming: 5 bases; junction bases outside the gene matches: 3. This CDR3 has 13 residues. Germline CDR1 and CDR2: MNHEY and SMNVEV (reference sequence). The CDR3 sequence: CASSSGQGTEAFF. The CDR3 DNA follows: TGTGCCAGCAGTAGCGGACAGGGGACTGAAGCTTTCTTT.